Below, 15 T cell receptor beta chains from the same sample are listed, as sequenced in a study of T-cell memory formation after mild COVID-19. TCRdb reprocessed the 5' RACE reads via MiXCR and lists one record per CDR3 protein. The profile shows roughly 150,000 distinct CDR3 sequences, roughly 15% of them singletons. The sequencing input was PBMCs or a T cell subset sorted from them (not recorded which). These receptor sequences come from an adult woman who had mild COVID-19 (a few samples of this study predate the infection). Cell type and time point are not known.

The J gene is TRBJ2-2, the V gene TRBV6-1; a possible D gene is TRBD2 (6 bases). Per germline, CDR1 MNHNS and CDR2 SASEGT. V was clipped by 2 bases and J by 3 bases, with 13 bases between them. The length of the CDR3 is 16 residues. CDR3 coding DNA: TGTGCCAGCAGTGAACTAGGTAGCGGTTACACCGGGGAGCTGTTTTTT. Translated: CASSELGSGYTGELFF.

The table lists this clonotype with a few counts. This chain connects TRBV5-1 to TRBJ2-7; possibly TRBD1 for D (5 bases). This CDR3 is built from 15 residues. The germline gives CDR1 SGHRS, CDR2 YFSETQ. V lost 4 bases to trimming and J lost 7 bases, with 21 bases between them. CDR3: CASSPGPGDSREQYF. Here the CDR3 DNA reads TGCGCCAGCAGCCCAGGGCCTGGAGATTCGAGGGAGCAGTACTTC.

This clonotype was seen more than once but under ten times. CDR3 in DNA: TGTGCCAGCACCCAACAGGGTGACGAGCAGTACTTC. Its protein is CASTQQGDEQYF. The chain employs TRBV21-1 and TRBJ2-7; the D segment call TRBD1 is taken from the table without a DNA check. TRBV21-1 is given as a pseudogene. This CDR3 has 12 residues.

This clonotype was found a few times. The chain employs TRBV12-3 or TRBV12-4 and TRBJ1-1; 8 nucleotides line up with TRBD1. The CDR3 is 14 amino acids. V lost 7 bases and J lost 6; bases outside the gene matches: 10. CDR3 sequence: CASNPNRGGPEAFF. CDR3 in DNA: TGTGCCAGCAACCCGAACAGGGGGGGCCCTGAAGCTTTCTTT.

This clonotype was recorded a few times. V is TRBV4-1 and J is TRBJ2-1; the D is unclear. Per the germline V gene, CDR1 is MGHRA and CDR2 is YSYEKL. There are 16 residues in the CDR3. Trimming removed 1 base at V and 1 base at J, with 11 bases between. This chain's CDR3 is CASSQVDILSYNEQFF. The CDR3 region has the DNA TGCGCCAGCAGCCAAGTGGATATCCTGTCCTACAATGAGCAGTTCTTC.

The J gene is TRBJ1-6, the V gene TRBV18; no clear D. The CDR3 is 15 residues long. The germline V gene has CDR1 KGHSH and CDR2 LQKENI. Trimming removed 3 bases from V and 7 bases from J, with 13 bases in between. CDR3 bases: TGTGCCAGCTCACCTCGCGCAGAGGGAAATTCACCCCTCCACTTT. Translation: CASSPRAEGNSPLHF.

This clonotype was found a few times. V gene TRBV7-8 combines with J gene TRBJ2-7; TRBD1 matches 7 bases. The ends lost 5 bases at V and 3 bases at J; junction bases unmatched: 16. CDR1 is SGHVS, CDR2 FQNEAQ, per germline. The CDR3 loop spans 17 amino acids. The CDR3, as DNA: TGTGCCAGCAGCACAAGATTTCAGGGTGACAGGGACTACGAGCAGTACTTC. Translating gives CASSTRFQGDRDYEQYF.

This clonotype was seen only a few times. This chain connects TRBV20-1 to TRBJ2-1; TRBD1 agrees at 10 bases. Looked up from germline, CDR1 is DFQATT and CDR2 is SNEGSKA (reference sequence). The CDR3 is 18 amino acids. V was clipped by 0 bases and J by 0 bases; unmatched bases: 8. CDR3 sequence reads: CSARDMGQGIFSYNEQFF. CDR3 in DNA: TGCAGTGCTAGAGACATGGGACAGGGGATATTCTCCTACAATGAGCAGTTCTTC.

The chain is built from TRBV6-2 or TRBV6-3 and TRBJ1-5; D call uncertain. This CDR3 has 16 amino acids. From germline, CDR1 is MNHEY and CDR2 SVGEGT. V was shortened by 6 bases and J by 2 bases, with 17 bases between the two germline ends. The CDR3, as DNA: TGTGCCAGCAGCGACCGAACGCGGGCAGGCAATCAGCCCCAGCATTTT. Amino acids: CASSDRTRAGNQPQHF.

There are a few counts of this clonotype. The chain joins TRBV5-6 to TRBJ2-6; no reliable D call. The CDR3 length is 18 residues. Trimming took 0 bases from V and 0 from J, leaving 13 bases between them. The germline V gene encodes CDR1 SGHDT and CDR2 YYEEEE. CDR3 nucleotide sequence: TGTGCCAGCAGCTTGGTTGTAGTTAGGGACTCTGGGGCCAACGTCCTGACTTTC. It codes for CASSLVVVRDSGANVLTF.

There are many counts of this clonotype. The chain recombines TRBV4-3 with TRBJ2-7; 8 nucleotides agree with TRBD1. The CDR3 runs 14 residues. J gave up 2 bases and V 4 bases, and 4 bases lay outside the gene matches. Looked up from germline, CDR1 is LGHNA and CDR2 is YSLEER. The CDR3 DNA reads TGCGCCAGCAGCCGAGGACAGGGCGCCTACGAGCAGTACTTC. It translates to CASSRGQGAYEQYF.

This clonotype has only a few counts. V is TRBV4-1 and J is TRBJ1-4, with a possible D match to TRBD1 (6 bases). CDR3 length: 15 amino acids. Deletions cut 3 bases from V and 4 bases from J, with 12 bases between. Germline CDR1 and CDR2: MGHRA and YSYEKL. The CDR3 is CASSHGTGLNEKLFF. The CDR3 nucleotides are TGCGCCAGCAGCCATGGAACAGGGCTTAATGAAAAACTGTTTTTT.

J is TRBJ1-4 and V is TRBV6-2 or TRBV6-3; maybe TRBD1 (5 bases). Between the trimmed V and J ends, which lost 7 bases and 5 bases, there was a span of 17 bases. This CDR3 has 15 residues. CDR1 is MNHEY and CDR2 is SVGEGT in the germline V gene. The CDR3 here is CASNFGTDSNEKLFF. The CDR3 DNA sequence: TGTGCCAGCAACTTCGGGACTGACTCCAATGAAAAACTGTTTTTT.

This clonotype was seen a handful of times. The chain joins TRBV29-1 to TRBJ2-2, with D perhaps matching TRBD2 (5 bases). Trimming removed 1 base at V and 6 bases at J, with 15 bases between. Germline lookup yields CDR1 SQVTM and CDR2 ANQGSEA. The CDR3 runs to 15 residues. The CDR3 reads CSVEGGSGIAGELFF. As DNA, the CDR3 is TGCAGCGTTGAAGGAGGGTCGGGGATCGCCGGGGAGCTGTTTTTT.

Many counts were recorded for this clonotype. The chain employs TRBV29-1 and TRBJ2-5; TRBD1 matches at 7 bases. CDR3 length: 12 residues. Germline V gives CDR1 SQVTM, CDR2 ANQGSEA. Germline trimming cut 3 bases from V and 4 bases from J; bases unmatched to any gene: 2. CDR3 protein: CSVDRTGETQYF. CDR3 nucleotides: TGCAGCGTTGATCGGACAGGAGAGACCCAGTACTTC.